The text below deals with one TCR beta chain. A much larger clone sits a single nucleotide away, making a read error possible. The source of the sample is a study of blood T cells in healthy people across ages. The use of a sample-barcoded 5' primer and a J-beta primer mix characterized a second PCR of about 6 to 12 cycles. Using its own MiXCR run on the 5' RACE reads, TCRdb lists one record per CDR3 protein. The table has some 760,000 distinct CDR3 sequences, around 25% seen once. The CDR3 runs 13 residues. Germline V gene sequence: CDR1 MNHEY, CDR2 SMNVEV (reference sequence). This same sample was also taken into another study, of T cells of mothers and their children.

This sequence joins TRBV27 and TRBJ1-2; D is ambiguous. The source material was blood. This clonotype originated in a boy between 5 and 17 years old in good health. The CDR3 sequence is CASSPKLNYDYTF. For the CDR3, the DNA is TGTGCCAGTTCTCCCAAGCTTAACTATGACTACACCTTC.